Shown below are 10 T cell receptor beta chains from a single sample sequenced in a study of OX40 agonist ivuxolimab in advanced cancers. The library came from the immunoSEQ multiplex PCR assay. TCRdb limited this immuneACCESS table to in-frame rearrangements with V and J called. A share of clones is missing; checked studies link under half to unresolved V genes, and the rest is unexplained. This sample lists tens of thousands of clones; around 90% were detected once. Of the sample, approximately 4% is held by the ten largest clones. The material was CD4+ or CD8+ T cells sorted from blood, obtained in a trial of the OX40 agonist ivuxolimab. The source is an adult with an advanced solid tumor such as melanoma, head and neck, liver or kidney cancer.

The chain is built from TRBV2 and TRBJ2-5; 14 positions agree with TRBD2. This CDR3 has 16 residues. Germline CDR1 and CDR2: SNHLY and FYNNEI. The trim removed 6 bases at V and 5 bases at J, leaving 8 bases unmatched. The CDR3 reads CASSPGLAGVGETQYF. The CDR3, as DNA: TGTGCCAGCAGCCCGGGACTAGCGGGAGTAGGGGAGACCCAGTACTTC.

The rearrangement links TRBV5-1 to TRBJ2-1; no firm D call. The CDR3 has 15 amino acids. Germline-derived CDR1 and CDR2 are SGHRS and YFSETQ. Trimming left V 0 bases short and J 0 bases short, with 7 bases between. The CDR3 DNA reads TGCGCCAGCAGCTTGGAACCGAGCTCCTACAATGAGCAGTTCTTC. Translated: CASSLEPSSYNEQFF.

This clone appeared once. The rearrangement links TRBV6-6 to TRBJ1-1; 8 nucleotides align to TRBD1. In germline, CDR1 is MNHNY, CDR2 SVGAGI (reference sequence). V shed 7 bases and J 3 bases; nucleotides not matched to a gene: 4. The CDR3 extends over 13 amino acids. The CDR3 DNA reads as TGTGCCAGCACCTTGGACAGGGACACTGAAGCTTTCTTT. This encodes CASTLDRDTEAFF.

The V call is TRBV10-3, the J call TRBJ2-7; D is perhaps TRBD1 or TRBD2 (5 bases each). Trimming cost V 6 bases and J 6 bases, with 15 bases left between them. Germline loops: CDR1 ENHRY, CDR2 SYGVKD. There are 13 residues in the CDR3. CDR3 in amino acids: CAIRGDRGGEQYF. The CDR3 coding sequence is TGTGCCATCAGGGGGGACCGGGGCGGCGAGCAGTACTTC.

The chain links TRBV11-2 to TRBJ2-1, with unresolved D. Per the germline V gene, CDR1 is SGHAT and CDR2 is FQNNGV. The CDR3 runs 14 residues. The V end lost 1 base, the J end lost 2 bases, and 6 bases lay between the germline ends. In DNA, the CDR3 is TGTGCCAGCAGCTTAGTAGCAACCTACAATGAGCAGTTCTTC. This translates into CASSLVATYNEQFF.

The V call is TRBV2, the J call TRBJ2-3; a weak D match, TRBD1 (5 bases). The CDR3 extends over 15 amino acids. V dropped 6 bases and J dropped 1 base, with 14 bases sitting between them. Germline values: CDR1 SNHLY, CDR2 FYNNEI. CDR3 residues: CASRRLDTGTDTQYF. The CDR3, as DNA: TGTGCCAGCAGGCGGCTGGACACCGGCACAGATACGCAGTATTTT.

V usage is TRBV28 and J usage is TRBJ2-1; a possible D gene is TRBD2 (6 bases). The CDR3 has 16 amino acids. V lost 3 bases to trimming and J lost 1 base, with 13 bases between them. Germline V gene data show CDR1 as MDHEN and CDR2 as SYDVKM. The CDR3 protein is CASSLRVAASYNEQFF. Here the CDR3 DNA reads TGTGCCAGCAGTTTGAGGGTAGCGGCATCCTACAATGAGCAGTTCTTC.

The chain uses TRBV28 and TRBJ1-2; 7 positions agree with TRBD1. The junction had 15 bases not matched to a gene; V was cut back by 6 bases and J by 11 bases. The CDR3 length is 14 residues. CDR1 and CDR2 from the germline V gene are MDHEN and SYDVKM. The CDR3 sequence is CASSSTSVQGVYTF. The CDR3 DNA reads as TGTGCCAGCAGCTCGACTTCAGTCCAGGGGGTATACACCTTC.

This clone occurred a few times. This sequence joins TRBV5-6 and TRBJ2-1; TRBD2 agrees at 11 bases. CDR1 is SGHDT and CDR2 is YYEEEE in the germline V gene. The junction had 10 bases not matched to a gene; V was cut back by 4 bases and J by 4 bases. The CDR3 runs 17 residues. The CDR3 DNA follows: TGTGCCAGCAGCGCCCGACTGCTAGCGGGGGGTTACAATGAGCAGTTCTTC. Amino acids: CASSARLLAGGYNEQFF.

This clone was recorded only once. The chain links TRBV6-5 to TRBJ1-2; D may be TRBD1 (6 bases). CDR3 length: 12 amino acids. CDR1 MNHEY and CDR2 SVGAGI come from the germline V gene. V was clipped by 11 bases and J by 1 base, with 11 bases between them. DNA of the CDR3: TGTGCCGTGGGGGGGCGTAACTATGGCTACACCTTC. It encodes CAVGGRNYGYTF.